This TCR beta chain was sequenced in a study of blood T cell repertoires in COVID-19. Whole-study context: Donors in the United States, Italy and Spain gave samples during acute or convalescent COVID-19. T cells, B-cell-depleted T cells, or PBMCs supplied cDNA or gDNA.

This CDR3 has 13 amino acids. V trimming: 6 bases; J trimming: 5 bases; junction bases outside the gene matches: 5. In germline, CDR1 is MNHEY, CDR2 SVGAGI. Original processing methods: How many nucleated cells were present was estimated from reference gene primer amplification. Repertoires were generated with immunoSEQ multiplex PCR, while TCRdb's copy carries only in-frame clones and drops some. That table furnishes V, J and clone size, whereas the DNA furnished D and trimming. The sample records fewer than 300,000 clones, more than 85% being singletons. The gene calls are TRBV6-5 and TRBJ2-7, with 9 bases identical to TRBD1. The receptor's source is a man aged 25-40 years with acute or convalescent COVID-19. The sample was peripheral blood. The CDR3 here is CASSFGTGNEQYF. Written as DNA, the CDR3 is TGTGCCAGCAGCTTCGGGACAGGGAACGAGCAGTACTTC.